This T cell receptor beta chain came from a study of T cell repertoires in cytomegalovirus infection. Study context: Both a matching HLA type and CMV infection were indicated by public TCR beta signatures.

Germline assignment: CDR1 ENHRY and CDR2 SYGVKD. The CDR3 length is 16 residues. V was cut by 4 bases and J by 2 bases, with 12 bases left in between. TCRdb used MiXCR to reprocess the reads, holding one entry per CDR3 protein. The data contain just over 300,000 distinct CDR3 sequences, roughly 15% of them singletons. The study's findings and limits: There were carriers of CMV plus the relevant HLA, and cumulative public TCR beta family frequency identified them. Across the ex vivo response, the dominant clonotypes were HLA-C-restricted CMV-specific TCR beta clonotypes.

The sample holds a few counts of this clonotype. No antigen is known for it. What was sequenced was PBMCs. The TCR was taken from a human donor in good health (CMV status not recorded). Some clones in this sample may be carry-over from other donors' samples. The rearrangement joins TRBV10-3 to TRBJ2-6; D might be TRBD2 (5 bases). This CDR3 reads CAISASAGPGANVLTF. Written as DNA, the CDR3 is TGTGCCATCAGTGCGTCCGCGGGCCCTGGGGCCAACGTCCTGACTTTC.